A selection of T cell receptor beta chains follows, all from one sample in a study of blood T cell repertoires in COVID-19. The protocol was immunoSEQ multiplex PCR, while the TCRdb copy is restricted to in-frame clones and leaves out a portion. In the table there are fewer than 250,000 clones, 80% of which are singletons. Sequenced sample: PBMCs or T cells enriched from blood (not recorded which). These TCRs come from a woman in her 40s with acute COVID-19. The CDR3 runs from the conserved cysteine through the conserved F or W. Fields, in order: J gene, V gene, D gene, clone size, CDR3 length, CDR3 protein, CDR3 DNA. A D gene is named only where the DNA matches it firmly. Clone size is stated in some rows and not others, as once, few, many or a class when expanded.

TRBJ2-1,TRBV9,-,-,19,CASSVAAGTGLSSYNEQFF,TGTGCCAGCAGCGTAGCTGCAGGGACTGGATTGAGCTCCTACAATGAGCAGTTCTTC
TRBJ1-4,TRBV9,-,-,16,CASSVGGRGINEKLFF,TGTGCCAGCAGCGTAGGCGGTCGGGGGATCAATGAAAAACTGTTTTTT
TRBJ2-7,TRBV7-9,TRBD2,-,14,CASSDPGLAREQYF,TGTGCCAGCTCTGACCCGGGACTAGCTCGGGAGCAGTACTTC
TRBJ1-1,TRBV18,TRBD1,once,14,CASSRRTGLTEAFF,TGTGCCAGCTCACGCCGGACAGGGTTGACTGAAGCTTTCTTT
TRBJ1-4,TRBV10-3,TRBD1,-,15,CAISGDREEIEKLFF,TGTGCCATCAGTGGAGACAGGGAGGAGATCGAAAAACTGTTTTTT
TRBJ1-3,TRBV6-5,-,-,16,CASSYSGHLSGNTIYF,TGTGCCAGCAGTTACTCGGGGCACCTCTCTGGAAACACCATATATTTT
TRBJ1-1,TRBV28,TRBD1,-,16,CASSAPGQGLNTEAFF,TGTGCCAGCAGTGCCCCCGGACAGGGTCTGAACACTGAAGCTTTCTTT
TRBJ1-3,TRBV19,-,-,14,CASTDRSSGNTIYF,TGTGCCAGTACTGACAGGAGCTCTGGAAACACCATATATTTT
TRBJ2-3,TRBV10-1,TRBD2,once,17,CASSGTSGGVRTDTQYF,TGCGCCAGCAGTGGGACTAGCGGGGGGGTTCGCACAGATACGCAGTATTTT
TRBJ2-1,TRBV7-8,TRBD2,-,17,CASSLGTSGATYNEQFF,TGTGCCAGCAGCTTAGGGACTAGCGGGGCCACCTACAATGAGCAGTTCTTC
TRBJ1-4,TRBV3-1/TRBV3-2,-,-,13,CASSLQVNEKLFF,TGTGCCAGCAGCCTACAGGTTAATGAAAAACTGTTTTTT
TRBJ1-5,TRBV29-1,TRBD1,few,14,CSVSQGARNQPQHF,TGCAGCGTCAGCCAGGGGGCAAGGAATCAGCCCCAGCATTTT
TRBJ2-7,TRBV7-9,-,-,14,CASSLRQSSYEQYF,TGTGCCAGCAGCTTGAGGCAGAGCTCCTACGAGCAGTACTTC
TRBJ2-2,TRBV6-5,TRBD1,-,15,CASRTGQANTGELFF,TGTGCCAGCAGGACGGGACAGGCGAACACCGGGGAGCTGTTTTTT
TRBJ1-5,TRBV28,-,-,13,CATGQISNQPQHF,TGTGCCACCGGACAGATTAGCAATCAGCCCCAGCATTTT
TRBJ2-1,TRBV18,TRBD1,-,14,CASSRQGSYNEQFF,TGTGCCAGCTCAAGACAGGGATCCTACAATGAGCAGTTCTTC
TRBJ1-2,TRBV2,-,-,13,CASSVPRGYGYTF,TGTGCCAGCAGTGTTCCTCGAGGCTATGGCTACACCTTC
TRBJ1-5,TRBV29-1,-,-,13,CSVTEYSNQPQHF,TGCAGCGTTACAGAGTATAGCAATCAGCCCCAGCATTTT
TRBJ1-2,TRBV3-1/TRBV3-2,-,-,15,CASSQFRESGYGYTF,TGTGCCAGCAGCCAATTTAGGGAAAGCGGCTATGGCTACACCTTC
TRBJ2-1,TRBV24-1,-,-,13,CATSVGGVDEQFF,TGTGCCACCAGTGTGGGCGGGGTCGATGAGCAGTTCTTC
TRBJ2-2,TRBV9,-,-,15,CASSVGWGDTGELFF,TGTGCCAGCAGCGTAGGGTGGGGGGACACCGGGGAGCTGTTTTTT
TRBJ2-1,TRBV6-6,-,-,12,CASSGLNNEQFF,TGTGCCAGCAGCGGACTCAACAATGAGCAGTTCTTC
TRBJ1-3,TRBV28,TRBD1,few,16,CASSPGTGGFGNTIYF,TGTGCCAGCAGCCCCGGGACAGGGGGTTTTGGAAACACCATATATTTT
TRBJ1-1,TRBV14,TRBD1,-,14,CASSHRGWNTEAFF,TGTGCCAGCAGCCACAGGGGGTGGAACACTGAAGCTTTCTTT
TRBJ2-5,TRBV5-1,TRBD1,-,16,CASSLVPGQGEETQYF,TGCGCCAGCAGCCTGGTACCGGGACAGGGCGAGGAGACCCAGTACTTC
TRBJ1-2,TRBV19,-,once,13,CASSLGGRYGYTF,TGTGCCAGTAGTCTCGGAGGGCGGTATGGCTACACCTTC
TRBJ1-2,TRBV5-1,TRBD1,-,15,CASSLEGQGSGGYTF,TGCGCCAGCAGCTTGGAGGGACAGGGGTCGGGTGGCTACACCTTC
TRBJ2-2,TRBV3-1/TRBV3-2,-,-,14,CASSQDRDTGELFF,TGTGCCAGCAGCCAAGACAGGGACACCGGGGAGCTGTTTTTT
TRBJ2-6,TRBV10-3,TRBD1,-,15,CAISQGASGANVLTF,TGTGCCATCAGCCAGGGGGCCTCTGGGGCCAACGTCCTGACTTTC
TRBJ2-4,TRBV19,TRBD1,-,16,CASSTNRGLAKNIQYF,TGTGCCAGTAGTACTAACAGGGGATTAGCCAAAAACATTCAGTACTTC
TRBJ1-3,TRBV2,-,-,13,CASIRDSGNTIYF,TGTGCCAGTATCAGGGATTCTGGAAACACCATATATTTT